This T cell receptor (beta chain) is drawn from a study of CXCR3-negative and CXCR3-positive naive CD8 T cells (dated by TCRdb to about 2019). Study-wide context: In total, some 140 million TRB reads were obtained, which works out to roughly 1.5 +/- 0.3 million reads per library. Diversity and physicochemical repertoire analyses covered around 10 donors pooled from two independent experiments. TRBV-TRBJ cluster analysis included naive subsets from five or six donors and memory cells from 3 donors.

For every CD8+ T cell subset, some 310,000 cells were flow-sorted straight into RLT lysis buffer, and each subset was sorted in triplicate. Standard density gradient centrifugation was used to isolate peripheral blood mononuclear cells from buffy coats. Total RNA was extracted from sorted cells with an RNeasy Mini Kit. Overall study results and their limits: Within the same donor, TRBV-TRBJ usage looked similar between naive CXCR3-negative and CXCR3-positive cells, but memory cells had distinct patterns. Surface CD5, linked to self-reactivity in mice, was comparable between naive subsets; TCR interaction strength was therefore also inferred from TRB CDR3 physicochemical properties. Repertoire diversity was comparably high in both naive subsets but much lower in memory CD8+ T cells. Because CXCR3 expression was partially decreased after cryopreservation, freshly isolated PBMCs were used for most assays.

Concerning this clonotype itself: Its binding antigen is unknown.

The instrument was a NextSeq 550. The Human TCR Profiling Kit (MiLaboratory) was used to make UMI-labeled 5' RACE TRB cDNA libraries. cDNA synthesis used the entire amount of extracted RNA, and PCR amplification then used the entire amount of cDNA produced. Libraries were prepared in parallel with an identical number of PCR cycles. The authors' pipeline ran thus. With a minimum of two reads required per UMI, MIGEC and MiXCR pulled out about 54,000 +/- 9,700 unique UMI-labeled TRB cDNA molecules from each library. On average, approximately 40,000 +/- 10,000 functional in-frame TRB CDR3 nucleotide clonotypes lacking stop codons were found per library. Diversity metrics, including normalized Shannon-Wiener and Chao1, were computed in VDJtools after downsampling to 5000 UMI-labeled TRB molecules per sample. For the central five CDR3 residues, VDJtools calculated physicochemical properties weighted by clonotype size, namely interaction energy, strength, volume and Kidera factor 4. Each entry corresponds to one CDR3 protein sequence from reads that TCRdb reprocessed, and DNA is not given. These V and J calls are TCRdb output, not the study's own analysis. The sample's table lists a count of about 56,000 distinct CDR3 sequences. Together, the top ten hold around 20% of the sample.

Measured from the cysteine to the phenylalanine, the CDR3 is 12 residues long. DNA was not recorded. CDR1 is given as SGHVS and CDR2 as FQNEAQ, both from the germline V gene. Sequencing was done on a sample of memory CD8+ T cells from blood. The cell subset or site tag for this specimen amounts to: conventional CD8+ memory T cells (TMEM), sorted as controls. This receptor was obtained from a human donor in good health. Some clones in this sample may be carry-over from other donors' samples. The chain is encoded by TRBV7-8 joined to TRBJ1-1; the TCRdb call, TRBD1, lacks DNA for checking. The CDR3 has the sequence CASRTGGTEAFF.